The entry below describes one T cell receptor (beta chain). In the original workflow: Reference gene primer amplification gave estimated nucleated cell counts. TCRdb keeps only in-frame clones here, not all; method: immunoSEQ multiplex PCR. D and trimming come from the DNA, and the V and J calls and clone size come from that table. The data show fewer than 600,000 clones, nearly 90% seen once. It was during active infection that Seattle patients were enrolled and then longitudinally followed. The sample belongs to a study of blood T cell repertoires in COVID-19. Across the whole study: COVID-19 samples from acute and convalescent phases originated in the United States, Italy and Spain. Sources were T cells, B-cell-depleted T cells, or PBMCs; the material itself was cDNA or gDNA.

Trimming took off 4 bases at V and 5 bases at J, with 11 bases between the two ends. The germline CDR1 and CDR2 sequences are SNHLY and FYNNEI. The CDR3 covers 13 residues. Input material: peripheral blood. The chain joins TRBV2 to TRBJ2-5, with a tentative D call TRBD1 (5 bases). This TCR came from a man between 18 and 35 years old with COVID-19, enrolled during active disease. The CDR3 DNA reads TGTGCCAGCAGTGTCAGGGTCCGGGAGACCCAGTACTTC. It encodes CASSVRVRETQYF.